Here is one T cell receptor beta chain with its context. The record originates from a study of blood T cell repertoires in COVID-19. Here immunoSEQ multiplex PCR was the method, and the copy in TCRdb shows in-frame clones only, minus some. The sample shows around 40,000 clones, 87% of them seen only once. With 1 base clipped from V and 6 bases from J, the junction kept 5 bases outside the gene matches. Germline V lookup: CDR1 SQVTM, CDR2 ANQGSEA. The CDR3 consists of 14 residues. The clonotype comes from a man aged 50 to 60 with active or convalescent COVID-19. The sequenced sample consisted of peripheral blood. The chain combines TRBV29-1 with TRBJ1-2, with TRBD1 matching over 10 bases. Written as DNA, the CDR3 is TGCAGCGTTGAAGTTTGGGGACAGGGGAATGGCTACACCTTC. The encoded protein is CSVEVWGQGNGYTF.